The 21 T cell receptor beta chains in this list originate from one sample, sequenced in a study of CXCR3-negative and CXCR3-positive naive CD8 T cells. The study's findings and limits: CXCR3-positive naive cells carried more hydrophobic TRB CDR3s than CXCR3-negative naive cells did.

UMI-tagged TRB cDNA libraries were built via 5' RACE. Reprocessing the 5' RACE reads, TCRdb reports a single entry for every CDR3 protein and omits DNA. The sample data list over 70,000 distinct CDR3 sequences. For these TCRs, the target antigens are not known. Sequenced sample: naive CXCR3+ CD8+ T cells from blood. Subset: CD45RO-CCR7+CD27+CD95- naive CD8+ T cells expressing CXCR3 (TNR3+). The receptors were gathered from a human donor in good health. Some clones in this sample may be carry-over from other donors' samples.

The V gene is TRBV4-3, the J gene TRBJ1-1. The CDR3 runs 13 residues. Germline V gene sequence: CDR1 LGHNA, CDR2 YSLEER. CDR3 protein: CASSQAEGTEAFF.

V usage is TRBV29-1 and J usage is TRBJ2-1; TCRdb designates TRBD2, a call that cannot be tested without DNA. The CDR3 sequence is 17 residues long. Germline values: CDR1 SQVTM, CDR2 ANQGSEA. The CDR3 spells CSARVVGGSRMENEQFF.

CDR3 sequence reads: CASTLGGGGNEKLFF. V gene TRBV5-1 combines with J gene TRBJ1-4; TCRdb's D gene call, TRBD1, goes unchecked for lack of DNA. The CDR3 totals 15 residues. Looked up from germline, CDR1 is SGHRS and CDR2 is YFSETQ.

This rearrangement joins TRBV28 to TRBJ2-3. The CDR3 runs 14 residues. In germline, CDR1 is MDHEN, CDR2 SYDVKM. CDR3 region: CASSLADEIDTQYF. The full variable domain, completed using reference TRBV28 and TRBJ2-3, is DVKVTQSSRYLVKRTGEKVFLECVQDMDHENMFWYRQDPGLGLRLIYFSYDVKMKEKGDIPEGYSVSREKKERFSLILESASTNQTSMYLCASSLADEIDTQYFGPGTRLTVL.

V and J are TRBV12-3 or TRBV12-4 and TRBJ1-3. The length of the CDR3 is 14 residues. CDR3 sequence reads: CASRREISGNTIYF.

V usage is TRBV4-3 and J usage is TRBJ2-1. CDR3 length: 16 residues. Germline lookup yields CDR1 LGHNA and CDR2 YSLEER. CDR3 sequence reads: CASSQDRWSSYNEQFF.

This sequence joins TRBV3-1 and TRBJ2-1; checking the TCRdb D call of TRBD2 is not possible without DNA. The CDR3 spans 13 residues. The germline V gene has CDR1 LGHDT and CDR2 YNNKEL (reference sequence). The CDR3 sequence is CASSQVGGNEQFF.

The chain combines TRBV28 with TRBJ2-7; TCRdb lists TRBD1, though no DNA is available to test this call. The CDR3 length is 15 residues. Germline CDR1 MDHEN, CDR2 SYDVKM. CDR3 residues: CASSYRARQGYEQYF. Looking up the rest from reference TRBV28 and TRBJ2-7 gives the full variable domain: DVKVTQSSRYLVKRTGEKVFLECVQDMDHENMFWYRQDPGLGLRLIYFSYDVKMKEKGDIPEGYSVSREKKERFSLILESASTNQTSMYLCASSYRARQGYEQYFGPGTRLTVT.

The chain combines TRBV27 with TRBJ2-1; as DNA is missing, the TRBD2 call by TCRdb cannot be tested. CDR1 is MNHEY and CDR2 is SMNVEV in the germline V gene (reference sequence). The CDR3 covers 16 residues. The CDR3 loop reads CASRPIAGGGGNEQFF.

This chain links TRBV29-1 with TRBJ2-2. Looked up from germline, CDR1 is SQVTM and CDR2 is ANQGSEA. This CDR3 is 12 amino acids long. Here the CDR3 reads CSVVYWTGELFF.

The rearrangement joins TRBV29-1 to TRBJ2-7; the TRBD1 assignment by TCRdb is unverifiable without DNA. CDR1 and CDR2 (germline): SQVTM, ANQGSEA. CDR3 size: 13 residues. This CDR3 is CSVVAGEVYEQYF.

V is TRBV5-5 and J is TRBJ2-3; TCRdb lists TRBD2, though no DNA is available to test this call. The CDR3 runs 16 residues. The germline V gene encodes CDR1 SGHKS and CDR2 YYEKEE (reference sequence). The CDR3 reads CASSWGTRRSTDTQYF.

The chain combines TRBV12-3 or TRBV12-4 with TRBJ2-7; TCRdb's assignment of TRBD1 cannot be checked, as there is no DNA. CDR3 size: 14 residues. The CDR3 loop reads CASSPTGQGGEQYF.

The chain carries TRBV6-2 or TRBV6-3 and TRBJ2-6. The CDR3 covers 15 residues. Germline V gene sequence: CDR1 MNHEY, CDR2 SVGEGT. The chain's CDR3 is CASSVSGSGANVLTF.

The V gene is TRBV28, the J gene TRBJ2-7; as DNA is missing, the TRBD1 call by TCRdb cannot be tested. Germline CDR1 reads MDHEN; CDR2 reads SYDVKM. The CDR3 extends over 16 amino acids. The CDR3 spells CASSFPTGVPSYEQYF.

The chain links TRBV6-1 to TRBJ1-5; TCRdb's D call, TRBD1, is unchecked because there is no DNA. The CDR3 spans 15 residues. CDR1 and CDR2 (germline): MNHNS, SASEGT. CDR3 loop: CASKEGAYSNQPQHF.

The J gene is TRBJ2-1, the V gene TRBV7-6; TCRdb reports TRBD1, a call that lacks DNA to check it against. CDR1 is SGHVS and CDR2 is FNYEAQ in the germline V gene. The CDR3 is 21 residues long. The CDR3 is CASSDRDTGHVGRKKFNEQFF.

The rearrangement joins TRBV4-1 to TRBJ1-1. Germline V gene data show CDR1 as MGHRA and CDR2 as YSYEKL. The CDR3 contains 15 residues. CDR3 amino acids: CASSQDLGTSTEAFF.

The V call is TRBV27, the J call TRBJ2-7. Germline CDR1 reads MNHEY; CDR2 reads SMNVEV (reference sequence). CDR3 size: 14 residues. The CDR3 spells CASSLLGPSYEQYF.

The CDR3 spells CSARGMAGGPNEQFF. The genes are TRBV20-1 and TRBJ2-1; the D gene TCRdb calls, TRBD1, cannot be checked with no DNA. The CDR3 sequence is 15 residues long. Germline V gene sequence: CDR1 DFQATT, CDR2 SNEGSKA (reference sequence).

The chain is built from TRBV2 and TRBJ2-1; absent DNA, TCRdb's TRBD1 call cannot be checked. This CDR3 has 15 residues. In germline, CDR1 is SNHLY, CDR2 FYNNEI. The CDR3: CATLLRDPSFGEQFF.